The entry that follows covers one T cell receptor (beta chain) sequence. Its antigen remains unidentified. Blood got drawn at baseline, again on cycle 4 day 1, and then on cycle 7 day 1. Germline CDR1 is LGHNA and CDR2 is YSLEER. The CDR3 runs 16 residues. The ends were cut back, 5 bases at V and 2 bases at J, with 17 bases in the middle. Some clones are missing from TCRdb's copy, which holds only in-frame ones; the method was immunoSEQ multiplex PCR. The data contain some 41,000 clones, around 84% of them singletons. These data are taken from a study of OX40 agonist ivuxolimab in advanced cancers. Study in general: Patients in the trial were receiving intravenous ivuxolimab every 2 weeks, at doses of 0.01 to 10 mg/kg. Prior checkpoint blockade (anti-PD-1, anti-PD-L1 or anti-CTLA-4) was permitted; 40% had it.

Findings and caveats of the study: Nonresponders included some who also had low normalized T-cell clonal expansion.

The source is an adult with an advanced solid tumor such as melanoma, head and neck, liver or kidney cancer. V is TRBV4-3 and J is TRBJ2-3; possibly TRBD2 for D (5 bases). This specimen consisted of CD4+ or CD8+ T cells sorted from blood, obtained in a trial of the OX40 agonist ivuxolimab. CDR3 sequence (DNA): TGCGCCAGCAGCATGGGGTCAGGAGGCCACACAGATACGCAGTATTTT. Translation gives CASSMGSGGHTDTQYF.